This TCR beta chain was identified during a study of T cell changes during pregnancy in multiple sclerosis. J gave up 5 bases and V 2 bases, and 6 bases lay outside the gene matches. Per the germline V gene, CDR1 is SGHTS and CDR2 is YDEGEE. There are 16 residues in the CDR3. Sequencing used immunoSEQ multiplex PCR; TCRdb keeps in-frame clones, though not all of them. Of 70,000 to 75,000 clones detected, 92% appear once; the ten largest clones hold about 2.5%. The receptor was derived from a female donor with multiple sclerosis, enrolled in a pregnancy study. The specimen comprised peripheral blood, sampled before pregnancy. The rearrangement links TRBV5-8 to TRBJ2-3; the match to TRBD1 covers 12 bases. The CDR3 is CASSFRDRGQIDTQYF. As DNA, the CDR3 is TGTGCCAGCAGCTTCCGGGACAGGGGGCAGATAGATACGCAGTATTTT. Full variable domain (missing parts from reference TRBV5-8 and TRBJ2-3): EAGVTQSPTHLIKTRGQQATLRCSPISGHTSVYWYQQALGLGLQFLLWYDEGEERNRGNFPPRFSGRQFPNYSSELNVNALELEDSALYLCASSFRDRGQIDTQYFGPGTRLTVL.